The clone carrying this T cell receptor (beta chain) was detected only a few times. V was pared by 2 bases and J by 0 bases, with 13 bases between. Germline V CDR1 and CDR2: MNHEY, SVGAGI. CDR3 length: 16 amino acids. This sample was included in a study of cytomegalovirus exposure and HLA in healthy donors. 60 Vbeta and 13 Jbeta primers were used in PCR. Sequencing was performed with immunoSEQ multiplex PCR; in TCRdb, only in-frame clones are kept and a portion is missing. The table includes roughly 120,000 clones, nearly 75% detected once. The sequence was collected from a young man in good health and CMV-seropositive. Sequenced input: PBMCs. This rearrangement joins TRBV6-5 to TRBJ1-2; the D is unclear. CDR3 amino acids: CASSYDTVTSNYGYTF. The DNA for the CDR3 is TGTGCCAGCAGTTACGATACAGTAACTTCTAACTATGGCTACACCTTC.